This TCR beta chain was retrieved from a study of response to subunit inactivated influenza vaccine. The germline V gene has CDR1 DFQATT and CDR2 SNEGSKA (reference sequence). The junction had 5 bases not matched to a gene; V was cut back by 0 bases and J by 3 bases. This CDR3 is 16 amino acids long. MiXCR, run by TCRdb on the RT-PCR reads, gives a single entry per CDR3 protein. The sample contains about 170,000 distinct CDR3 sequences, 12% of which appear only once. About this clonotype itself: Its antigen is not known.

Overall study results and limits: Authors suggested that a seasonal influenza vaccination recruits few new T cells each time.

The sample was also linked to a second study, of T cells expressing NK-cell markers. That report adds: Production of TCR beta cDNA relied on 5'RACE template switching with UMIs. Sorted CD3+CD56-NKG2C+, CD3+CD56+NKG2C+ and CD3+CD56+NKG2C- T cells supplied the TCR beta repertoires. Dominance of the CD3+CD56-NKG2C+ fraction by these clonotypes also held in several donors. Clarity on HCMV specificity was lacking for the expanded NKG2C+ T cell clones.

The chain couples TRBV20-1 to TRBJ2-6; 7 bases line up with TRBD1. This specimen was CD8+ T cells sorted from PBMCs, taken 11 to 12 days after vaccination. The receptor comes from a man aged 45-65 years who received an inactivated influenza vaccine. Here the CDR3 DNA reads TGCAGTGCTAGAGATGACAGGGTTAGTGGGGCCAACGTCCTGACTTTC. It yields the protein CSARDDRVSGANVLTF.